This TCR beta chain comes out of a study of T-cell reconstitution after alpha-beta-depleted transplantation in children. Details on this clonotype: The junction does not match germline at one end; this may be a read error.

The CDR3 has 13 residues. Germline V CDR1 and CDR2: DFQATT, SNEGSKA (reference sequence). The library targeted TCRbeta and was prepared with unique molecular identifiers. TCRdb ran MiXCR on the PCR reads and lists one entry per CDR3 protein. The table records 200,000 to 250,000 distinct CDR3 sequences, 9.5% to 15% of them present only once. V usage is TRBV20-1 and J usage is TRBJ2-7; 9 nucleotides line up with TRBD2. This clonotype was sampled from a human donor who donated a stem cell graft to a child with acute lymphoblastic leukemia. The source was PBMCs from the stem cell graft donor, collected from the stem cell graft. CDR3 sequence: CSAVSGREREQHF. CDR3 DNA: TGCAGTGCCGTTAGCGGGAGAGAGCGCGAGCAGCACTTC.